Reported below is one T cell receptor (beta chain). The CDR3 is 19 residues long. Losses at the gene ends were 6 bases for V and 0 bases for J; bases not matched to a gene: 15. The sample originates from a study of blood T cell repertoires in COVID-19. As for the study in general: Spain, Italy and the United States supplied samples that represented acute and convalescent COVID-19.

Assay used: immunoSEQ multiplex PCR; TCRdb lists only in-frame clones, some missing. Among 250,000 or so clones, around 90% were seen once, and the ten largest hold approximately 0.94%. Specimen: peripheral blood. This TCR was recovered from a woman aged 40 to 55 who had recovered from COVID-19. The J gene is TRBJ2-2, the V gene TRBV23-1, with 8 bases aligning to TRBD1. TRBV23-1 qualifies as an ORF whose function is uncertain. CDR3 region: CASRQNPPRQGSNTGELFF. For the CDR3, the DNA is TGCGCCAGCAGACAAAATCCACCGAGACAGGGGTCGAACACCGGGGAGCTGTTTTTT.